Listed below are T cell receptor beta chains from one sample, sequenced in a study of T cell repertoires in cytomegalovirus infection. TCRdb independently ran MiXCR on the reads; one entry per CDR3 protein. The sample has around 750,000 distinct CDR3 sequences; 32% are singletons. The antigens of these receptors remain unknown. Sequences were derived from cultured CD8+ T cells from PBMCs, sampled from culture after CMV antigen stimulation. These TCRs come from a human donor in good health (CMV status not recorded). Some clones in this sample may be carry-over from other donors' samples. Both conserved end residues are part of each CDR3. A D gene is named only where the DNA matches it firmly. Clone sizes are given selectively: once, few, many, or a class where the clone is expanded.

abundance	v_gene	j_gene	d_gene	CDR3nt	CDR3aa
NA	TRBV6-1	TRBJ1-4	NA	TGTGCCATCCTAGGGGTGGCCGCTGGCGAAAAACTGTTTTTT	CAILGVAAGEKLFF
once	TRBV20-1	TRBJ1-1	NA	TGCAGCGGAGTTTGGGGAACTGAAGCTTTCTTT	CSGVWGTEAFF
NA	TRBV28	TRBJ1-4	TRBD1	TGTGCCAGCAGCCCGGACAGGGTGACTGAAAAACTGTTTTTT	CASSPDRVTEKLFF
few	TRBV7-8	TRBJ1-1	TRBD1	TGTGCCAGCAGCGAGGGGACAGGGGCCCTGTTCACTGAAGCTTTCTTT	CASSEGTGALFTEAFF
NA	TRBV6-6	TRBJ2-1	TRBD1	TGTGCCAGCAGTTACTCTAGGACAGGGGACAATGAGCAGTTCTTC	CASSYSRTGDNEQFF
many	TRBV7-9	TRBJ2-5	NA	TGTGCCACCGATACCTCACCCCTAGAAGAGACCCAGTACTTC	CATDTSPLEETQYF
few	TRBV9	TRBJ1-1	TRBD1	TGTGCCAGCAGCGTAGAATTCGGGACAGGGAACACTGAAGCTTTCTTT	CASSVEFGTGNTEAFF
few	TRBV10-3	TRBJ2-7	TRBD1	TGTGCCATCAGTAGCCGGGACAGGTGGTCCTACGAGCAGTACTTC	CAISSRDRWSYEQYF
NA	TRBV14	TRBJ2-1	TRBD2	TGTGCCAGCAGCCAAGATGGGCTAGCGGGGCCGCGCTCCTACAATGAGCAGTTCTTC	CASSQDGLAGPRSYNEQFF
NA	TRBV7-9	TRBJ1-5	NA	TGTGCCAGCAGCTCGGCCCTTTACAATCAGCCCCAGCATTTT	CASSSALYNQPQHF
many	TRBV27	TRBJ1-1	NA	TGTGCCAGCAGAAGGGAGGGAACTGAAGCTTTCTTT	CASRREGTEAFF
NA	TRBV7-6	TRBJ2-2	TRBD1	TGTGCTAGCAGCTTAACCGGGACAGGGCTCACCGGGGAGCTGTTTTTT	CASSLTGTGLTGELFF
many	TRBV12-3/TRBV12-4	TRBJ1-1	NA	TGTGCCAGCAGTCCGATGGGACGTACCGAAGCTTTCTTT	CASSPMGRTEAFF
NA	TRBV6-1	TRBJ1-5	NA	TGTGCCAGCAGTTATCGTACGACTCCTTCAGGTAATCAGCCCCAGCATTTT	CASSYRTTPSGNQPQHF
few	TRBV19	TRBJ1-5	NA	TGTGCCAGTAGTATTGATGGGAGAGTTGATCAGCCCCAGCATTTT	CASSIDGRVDQPQHF